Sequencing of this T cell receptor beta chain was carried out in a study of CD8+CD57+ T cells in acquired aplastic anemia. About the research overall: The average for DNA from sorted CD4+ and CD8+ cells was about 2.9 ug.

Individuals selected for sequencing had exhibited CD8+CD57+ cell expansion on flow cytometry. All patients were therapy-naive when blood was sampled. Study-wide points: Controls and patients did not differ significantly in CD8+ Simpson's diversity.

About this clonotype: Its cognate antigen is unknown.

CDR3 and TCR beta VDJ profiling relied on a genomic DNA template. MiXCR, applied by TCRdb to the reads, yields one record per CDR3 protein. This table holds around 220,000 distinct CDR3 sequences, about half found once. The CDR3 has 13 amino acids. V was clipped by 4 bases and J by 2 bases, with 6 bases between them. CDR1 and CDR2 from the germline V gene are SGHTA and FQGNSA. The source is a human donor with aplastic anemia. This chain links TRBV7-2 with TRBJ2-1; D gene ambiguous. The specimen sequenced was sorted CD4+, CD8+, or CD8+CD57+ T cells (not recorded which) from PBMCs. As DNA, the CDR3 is TGTGCCAGCAGCTCCCGGCCCTACAATGAGCAGTTCTTC. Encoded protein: CASSSRPYNEQFF.